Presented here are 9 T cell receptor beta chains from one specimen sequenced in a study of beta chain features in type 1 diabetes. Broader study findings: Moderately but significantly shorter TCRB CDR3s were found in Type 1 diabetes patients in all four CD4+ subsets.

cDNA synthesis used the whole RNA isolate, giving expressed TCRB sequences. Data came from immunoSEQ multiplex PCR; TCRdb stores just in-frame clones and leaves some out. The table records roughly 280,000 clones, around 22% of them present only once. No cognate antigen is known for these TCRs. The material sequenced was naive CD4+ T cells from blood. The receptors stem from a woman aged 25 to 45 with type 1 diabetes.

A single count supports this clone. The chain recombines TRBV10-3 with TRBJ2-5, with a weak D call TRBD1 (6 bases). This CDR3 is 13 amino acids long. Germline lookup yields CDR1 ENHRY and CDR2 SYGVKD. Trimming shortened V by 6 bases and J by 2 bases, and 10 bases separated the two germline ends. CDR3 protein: CAISKDRQETQYF. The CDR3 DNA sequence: TGTGCCATCAGCAAGGACAGACAAGAGACCCAGTACTTC.

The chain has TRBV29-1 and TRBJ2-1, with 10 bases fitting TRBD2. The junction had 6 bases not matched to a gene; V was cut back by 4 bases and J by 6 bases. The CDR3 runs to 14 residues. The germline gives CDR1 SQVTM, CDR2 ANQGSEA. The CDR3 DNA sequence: TGCAGCGTTGTACCGAGACTAGCGGGCAATGAGCAGTTCTTC. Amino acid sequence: CSVVPRLAGNEQFF.

For the CDR3, the DNA is TGTGCCTGGAGTGTAGGGGGCACCATATATTTT. This gives the protein CAWSVGGTIYF. This sequence joins TRBV30 and TRBJ1-3; D perhaps matches TRBD1 (6 bases). The CDR3 consists of 11 residues. In germline, CDR1 is GTSNPN, CDR2 SVGIG (reference sequence). The V and J ends lost 0 bases and 9 bases respectively, with 6 bases between them. The full variable domain, its missing parts supplied by reference TRBV30 and TRBJ1-3, is SQTIHQWPATLVQPVGSPLSLECTVEGTSNPNLYWYRQAAGRGLQLLFYSVGIGQISSEVPQNLSASRPQDRQFILSSKKLLLSDSGFYLCAWSVGGTIYFGEGSWLTVV.

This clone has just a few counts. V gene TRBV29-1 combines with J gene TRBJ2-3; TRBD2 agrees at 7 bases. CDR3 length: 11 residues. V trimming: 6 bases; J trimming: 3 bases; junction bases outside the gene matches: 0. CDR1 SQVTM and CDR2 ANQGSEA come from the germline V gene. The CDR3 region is CSVGGTDTQYF. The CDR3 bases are TGCAGCGTCGGGGGGACAGATACGCAGTATTTT.

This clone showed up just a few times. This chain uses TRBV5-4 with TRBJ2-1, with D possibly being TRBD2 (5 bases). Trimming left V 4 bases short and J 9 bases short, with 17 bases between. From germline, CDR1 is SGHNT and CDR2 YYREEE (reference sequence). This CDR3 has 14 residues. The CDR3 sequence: CASSHLDSRGEQFF. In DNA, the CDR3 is TGTGCCAGCAGCCATTTGGACTCCCGGGGTGAGCAGTTCTTC. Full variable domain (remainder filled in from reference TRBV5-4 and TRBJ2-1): ETGVTQSPTHLIKTRGQQVTLRCSSQSGHNTVSWYQQALGQGPQFIFQYYREEENGRGNFPPRFSGLQFPNYSSELNVNALELDDSALYLCASSHLDSRGEQFFGPGTRLTVL.

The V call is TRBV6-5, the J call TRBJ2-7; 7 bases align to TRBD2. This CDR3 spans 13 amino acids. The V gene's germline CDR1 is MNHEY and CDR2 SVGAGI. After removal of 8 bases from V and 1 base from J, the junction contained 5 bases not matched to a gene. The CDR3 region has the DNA TGTGCCAGCTCGAGGACTAGGTCCTACGAGCAGTACTTC. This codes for CASSRTRSYEQYF.

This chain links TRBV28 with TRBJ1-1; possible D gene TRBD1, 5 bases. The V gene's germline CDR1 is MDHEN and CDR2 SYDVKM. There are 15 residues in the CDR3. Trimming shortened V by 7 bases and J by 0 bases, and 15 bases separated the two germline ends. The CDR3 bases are TGTGCCAGCACTACAGGTGGGACTTTGAACACTGAAGCTTTCTTT. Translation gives CASTTGGTLNTEAFF.

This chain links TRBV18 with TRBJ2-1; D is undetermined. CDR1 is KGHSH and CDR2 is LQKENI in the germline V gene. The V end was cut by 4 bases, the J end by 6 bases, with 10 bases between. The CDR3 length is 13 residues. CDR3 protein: CASSLTYFNEQFF. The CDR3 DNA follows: TGTGCCAGCTCACTTACTTACTTCAATGAGCAGTTCTTC.

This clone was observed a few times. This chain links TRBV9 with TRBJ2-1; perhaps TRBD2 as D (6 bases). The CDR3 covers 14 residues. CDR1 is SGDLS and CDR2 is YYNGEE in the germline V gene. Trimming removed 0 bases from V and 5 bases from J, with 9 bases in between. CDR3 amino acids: CASSVEGGNNEQFF. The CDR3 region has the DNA TGTGCCAGCAGCGTAGAGGGCGGGAACAATGAGCAGTTCTTC.